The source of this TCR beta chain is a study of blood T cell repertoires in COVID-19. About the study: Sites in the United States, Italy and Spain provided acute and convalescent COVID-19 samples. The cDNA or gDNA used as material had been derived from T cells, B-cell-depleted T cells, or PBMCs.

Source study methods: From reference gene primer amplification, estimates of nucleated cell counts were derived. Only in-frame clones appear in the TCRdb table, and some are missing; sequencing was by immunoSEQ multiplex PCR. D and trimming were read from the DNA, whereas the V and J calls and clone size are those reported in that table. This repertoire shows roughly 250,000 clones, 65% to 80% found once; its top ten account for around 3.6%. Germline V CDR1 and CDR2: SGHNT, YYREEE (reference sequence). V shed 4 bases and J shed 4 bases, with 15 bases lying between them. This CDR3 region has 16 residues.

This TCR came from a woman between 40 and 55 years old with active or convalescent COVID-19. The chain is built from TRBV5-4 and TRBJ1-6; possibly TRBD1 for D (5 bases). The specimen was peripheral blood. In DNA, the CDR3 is TGTGCCAGCAGCGTTCAGGGTAGGGGATATAATTCACCCCTCCACTTT. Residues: CASSVQGRGYNSPLHF.